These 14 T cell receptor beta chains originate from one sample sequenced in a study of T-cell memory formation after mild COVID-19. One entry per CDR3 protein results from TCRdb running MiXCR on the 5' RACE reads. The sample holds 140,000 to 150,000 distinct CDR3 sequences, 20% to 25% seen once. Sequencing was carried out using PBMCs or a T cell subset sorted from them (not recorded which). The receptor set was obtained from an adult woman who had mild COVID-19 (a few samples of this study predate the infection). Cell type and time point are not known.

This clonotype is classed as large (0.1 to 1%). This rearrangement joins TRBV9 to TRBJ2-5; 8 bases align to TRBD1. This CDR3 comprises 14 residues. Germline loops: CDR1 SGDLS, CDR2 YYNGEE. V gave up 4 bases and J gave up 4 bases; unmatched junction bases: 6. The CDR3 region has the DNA TGTGCCAGCAGCAAGACAGGGGCGGGAGAGACCCAGTACTTC. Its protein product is CASSKTGAGETQYF.

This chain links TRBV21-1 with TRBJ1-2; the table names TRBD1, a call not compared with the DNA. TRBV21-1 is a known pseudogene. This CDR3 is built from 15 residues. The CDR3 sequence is CASSMGVNFWDGYTF. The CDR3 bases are TGTGCCAGCAGCATGGGGGTCAACTTTTGGGATGGCTACACCTTC.

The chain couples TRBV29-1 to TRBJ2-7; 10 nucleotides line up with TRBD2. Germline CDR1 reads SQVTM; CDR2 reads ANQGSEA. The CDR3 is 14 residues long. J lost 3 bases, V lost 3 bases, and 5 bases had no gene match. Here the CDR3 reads CSVEGLAGDYEQYF. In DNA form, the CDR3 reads TGCAGCGTTGAGGGGCTAGCGGGGGACTACGAGCAGTACTTC.

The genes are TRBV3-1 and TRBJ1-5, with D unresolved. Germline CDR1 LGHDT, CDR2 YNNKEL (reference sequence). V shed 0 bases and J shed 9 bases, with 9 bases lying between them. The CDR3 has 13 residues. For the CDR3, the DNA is TGTGCCAGCAGCCAAGAATCCTTATGGCCCCAGCATTTT. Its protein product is CASSQESLWPQHF.

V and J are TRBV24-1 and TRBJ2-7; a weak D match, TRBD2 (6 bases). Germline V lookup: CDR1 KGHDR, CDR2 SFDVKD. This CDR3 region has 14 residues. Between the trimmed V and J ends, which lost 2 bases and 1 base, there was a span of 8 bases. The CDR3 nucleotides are TGTGCCACCAGTGATTCGGGGAGGTCCTACGAGCAGTACTTC. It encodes CATSDSGRSYEQYF.

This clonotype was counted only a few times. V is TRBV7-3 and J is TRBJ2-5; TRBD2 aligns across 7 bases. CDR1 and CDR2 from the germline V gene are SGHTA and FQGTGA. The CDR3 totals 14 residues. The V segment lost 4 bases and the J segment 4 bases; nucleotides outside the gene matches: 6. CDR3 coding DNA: TGTGCCAGCAGCTCGCAGACTAGCCCAGAGACCCAGTACTTC. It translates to CASSSQTSPETQYF.

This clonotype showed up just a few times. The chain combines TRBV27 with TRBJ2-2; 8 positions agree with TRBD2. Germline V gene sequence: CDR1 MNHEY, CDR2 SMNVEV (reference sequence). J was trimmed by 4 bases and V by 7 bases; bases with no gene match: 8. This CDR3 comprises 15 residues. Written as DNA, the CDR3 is TGTGCCAGCACCCGGGGCGGGGGGCTCACCGGGGAGCTGTTTTTT. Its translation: CASTRGGGLTGELFF.

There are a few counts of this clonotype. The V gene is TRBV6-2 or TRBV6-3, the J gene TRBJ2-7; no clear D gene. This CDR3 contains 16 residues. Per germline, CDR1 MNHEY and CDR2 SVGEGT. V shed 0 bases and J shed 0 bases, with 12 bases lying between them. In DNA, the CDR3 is TGTGCCAGCAGTTACTCGAGAGCGCAGAGCTCCTACGAGCAGTACTTC. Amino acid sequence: CASSYSRAQSSYEQYF.

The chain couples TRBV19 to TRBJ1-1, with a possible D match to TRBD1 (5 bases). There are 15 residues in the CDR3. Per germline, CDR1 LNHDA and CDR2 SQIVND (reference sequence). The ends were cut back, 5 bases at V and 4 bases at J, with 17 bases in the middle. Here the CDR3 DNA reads TGTGCCAGTAGTGTCAGGGCGGGTTCCGCCACTGAAGCTTTCTTT. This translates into CASSVRAGSATEAFF.

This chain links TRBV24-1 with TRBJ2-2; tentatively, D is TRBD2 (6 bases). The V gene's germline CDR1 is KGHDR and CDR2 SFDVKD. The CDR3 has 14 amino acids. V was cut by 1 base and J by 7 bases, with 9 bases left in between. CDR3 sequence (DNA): TGTGCCACCAGTGATTTCGTGGGGGGCGGGGAGCTGTTTTTT. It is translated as CATSDFVGGGELFF.

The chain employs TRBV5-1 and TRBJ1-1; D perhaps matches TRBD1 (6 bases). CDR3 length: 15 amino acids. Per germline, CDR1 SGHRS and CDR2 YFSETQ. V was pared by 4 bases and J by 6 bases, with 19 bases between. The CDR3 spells CASSPSGQGFPEAFF. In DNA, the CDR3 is TGCGCCAGCAGCCCATCTGGGCAGGGGTTCCCTGAAGCTTTCTTT. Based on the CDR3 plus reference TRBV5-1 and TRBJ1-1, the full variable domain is KAGVTQTPRYLIKTRGQQVTLSCSPISGHRSVSWYQQTPGQGLQFLFEYFSETQRNKGNFPGRFSGRQFSNSRSEMNVSTLELGDSALYLCASSPSGQGFPEAFFGQGTRLTVV.

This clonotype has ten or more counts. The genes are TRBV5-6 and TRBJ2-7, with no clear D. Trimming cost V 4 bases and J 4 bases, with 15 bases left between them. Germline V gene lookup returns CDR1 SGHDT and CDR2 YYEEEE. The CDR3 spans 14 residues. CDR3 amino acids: CASSPTNSVYEQYF. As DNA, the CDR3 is TGTGCCAGCAGCCCCACCAACTCTGTTTACGAGCAGTACTTC.

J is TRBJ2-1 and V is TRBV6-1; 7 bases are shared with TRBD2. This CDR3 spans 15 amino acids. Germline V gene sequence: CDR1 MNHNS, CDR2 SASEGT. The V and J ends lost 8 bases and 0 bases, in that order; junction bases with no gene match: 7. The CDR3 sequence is CASRLARSSYNEQFF. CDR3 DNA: TGTGCCAGCCGACTAGCCCGATCCTCCTACAATGAGCAGTTCTTC.

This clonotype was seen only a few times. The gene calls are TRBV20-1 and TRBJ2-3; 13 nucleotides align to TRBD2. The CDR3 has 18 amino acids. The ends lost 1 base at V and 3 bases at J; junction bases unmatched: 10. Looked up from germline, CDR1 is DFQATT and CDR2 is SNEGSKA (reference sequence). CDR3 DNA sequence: TGCAGTGCTAGAGGAACGGGACTAGCGGGGTCTGGGACAGATACGCAGTATTTT. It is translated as CSARGTGLAGSGTDTQYF.